Below, one TCR beta chain is given with its context. This sample was taken from a study of blood T cell repertoires in COVID-19. Clones were sequenced by immunoSEQ multiplex PCR, and TCRdb holds only the in-frame ones, with some missing. The repertoire includes roughly 300,000 clones, over 75% of them detected once, and 10% sits in the top ten. The V gene's germline CDR1 is MDHEN and CDR2 SYDVKM. Trimming cost V 1 base and J 2 bases, with 9 bases left between them. This CDR3 is 14 amino acids long. The rearrangement uses TRBV28 and TRBJ2-7, with D tentatively TRBD1 (5 bases). The sequencing input was PBMCs or T cells enriched from blood (not recorded which). The clonotype was recovered from a woman aged 18-29 years who had recovered from COVID-19. This CDR3 is CASSLFRVTYEQYF. CDR3 nucleotide sequence: TGTGCCAGCAGTTTATTCAGGGTCACCTACGAGCAGTACTTC.